This T cell receptor beta chain is drawn from a study of blood T cell repertoires in COVID-19. In the study overall: In each case, the material was cDNA or gDNA derived from T cells, B-cell-depleted T cells, or PBMCs.

The CDR3 extends over 15 amino acids. Trimming cost V 3 bases and J 5 bases; bases outside gene matches: 9. The germline gives CDR1 DFQATT, CDR2 SNEGSKA (reference sequence). The assay was immunoSEQ multiplex PCR, and TCRdb's table has in-frame clones only and misses some. In the table there are 95,000 to 150,000 clones, nearly 90% of which are singletons. The TCR was taken from an older woman with COVID-19, enrolled during active disease. The sample taken for sequencing was peripheral blood. The rearrangement links TRBV20-1 to TRBJ2-4; 8 positions match TRBD1. This chain's CDR3 is CSASLGGQGENIQYF. The DNA for the CDR3 is TGCAGTGCTAGTCTAGGTGGACAGGGCGAAAACATTCAGTACTTC.